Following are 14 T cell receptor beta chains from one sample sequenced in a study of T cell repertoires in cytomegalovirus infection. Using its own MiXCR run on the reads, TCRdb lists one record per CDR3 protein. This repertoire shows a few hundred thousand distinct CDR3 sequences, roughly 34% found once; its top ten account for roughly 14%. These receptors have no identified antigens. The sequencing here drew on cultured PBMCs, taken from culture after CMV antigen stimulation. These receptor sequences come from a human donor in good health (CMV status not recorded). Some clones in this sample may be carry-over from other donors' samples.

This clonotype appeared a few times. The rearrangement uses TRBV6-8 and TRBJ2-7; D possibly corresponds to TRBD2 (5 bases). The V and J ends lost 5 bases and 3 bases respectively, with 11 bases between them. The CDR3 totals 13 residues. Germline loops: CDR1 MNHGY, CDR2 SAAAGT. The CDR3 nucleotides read TGTGCCAGCAGTCCGCCGGACTTCTACGAGCAGTACTTC. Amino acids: CASSPPDFYEQYF.

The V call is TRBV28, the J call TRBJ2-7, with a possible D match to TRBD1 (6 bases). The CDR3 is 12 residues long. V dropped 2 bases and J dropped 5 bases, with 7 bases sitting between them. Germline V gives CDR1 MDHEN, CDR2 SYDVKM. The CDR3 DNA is TGTGCCAGCAGTTTAGGGGGCCACGAGCAGTACTTC. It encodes CASSLGGHEQYF.

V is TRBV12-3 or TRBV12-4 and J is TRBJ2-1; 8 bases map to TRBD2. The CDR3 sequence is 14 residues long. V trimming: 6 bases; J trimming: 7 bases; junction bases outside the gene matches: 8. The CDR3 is CASRSAGEWNEQFF. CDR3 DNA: TGTGCCAGCAGGTCAGCGGGAGAATGGAATGAGCAGTTCTTC.

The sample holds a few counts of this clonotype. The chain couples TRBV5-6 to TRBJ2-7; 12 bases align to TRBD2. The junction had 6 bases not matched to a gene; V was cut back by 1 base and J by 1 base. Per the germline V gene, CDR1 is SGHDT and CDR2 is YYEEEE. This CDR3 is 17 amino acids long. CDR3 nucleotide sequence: TGTGCCAGCAGCTTGAGACTAGCGGGAGACCCGTCCTACGAGCAGTACTTC. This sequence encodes CASSLRLAGDPSYEQYF.

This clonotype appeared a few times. In nucleotides, the CDR3 is TGTGCCAGCAGCTTAGATTTCCAGGATCTGGTCCGAGAGACCCAGTACTTC. Translation gives CASSLDFQDLVRETQYF. This chain links TRBV11-2 with TRBJ2-5; D gene ambiguous. V lost 0 bases and J lost 4, with 18 bases in between. There are 17 residues in the CDR3. Per germline, CDR1 SGHAT and CDR2 FQNNGV.

CDR3 sequence reads: CASKVLVGSGANVLTF. DNA of the CDR3: TGTGCCAGCAAGGTGCTAGTGGGGTCTGGGGCCAACGTCCTGACTTTC. V and J are TRBV6-5 and TRBJ2-6; D is unresolved. In germline, CDR1 is MNHEY, CDR2 SVGAGI. This CDR3 is 16 amino acids long. The V end lost 7 bases, the J end lost 1 base, and 14 bases lay between the germline ends.

The DNA of the CDR3 is TGTGCCAGCAACGGACTAGCGGGAGTAGAAAGTGAGCAGTTCTTC. Translated, it gives CASNGLAGVESEQFF. V gene TRBV11-2 combines with J gene TRBJ2-1; the match to TRBD2 covers 13 bases. The germline gives CDR1 SGHAT, CDR2 FQNNGV. This CDR3 is 15 amino acids long. Germline trimming cut 7 bases from V and 9 bases from J; bases unmatched to any gene: 9.

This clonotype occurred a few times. Here the CDR3 DNA reads TGCAGTGCTGCCCTTGGCGGGACAGGGCGGTATTTT. It encodes CSAALGGTGRYF. The chain combines TRBV20-1 with TRBJ2-3; TRBD1 matches at 9 bases. The CDR3 consists of 12 residues. CDR1 and CDR2 (germline): DFQATT, SNEGSKA (reference sequence). The V segment lost 5 bases and the J segment 14 bases; nucleotides outside the gene matches: 11.

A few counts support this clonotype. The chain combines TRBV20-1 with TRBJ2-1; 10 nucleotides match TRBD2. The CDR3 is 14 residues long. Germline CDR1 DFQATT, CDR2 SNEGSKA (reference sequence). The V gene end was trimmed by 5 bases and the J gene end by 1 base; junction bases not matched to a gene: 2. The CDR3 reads CSAFSGRSYNEQFF. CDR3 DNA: TGCAGTGCTTTTAGCGGGAGGTCCTACAATGAGCAGTTCTTC.

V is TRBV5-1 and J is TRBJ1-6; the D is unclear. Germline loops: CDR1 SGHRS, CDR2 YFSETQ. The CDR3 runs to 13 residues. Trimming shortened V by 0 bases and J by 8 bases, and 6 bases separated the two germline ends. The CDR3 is CASSLEVYSPLHF. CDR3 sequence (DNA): TGCGCCAGCAGCTTGGAGGTTTATTCACCCCTCCACTTT.

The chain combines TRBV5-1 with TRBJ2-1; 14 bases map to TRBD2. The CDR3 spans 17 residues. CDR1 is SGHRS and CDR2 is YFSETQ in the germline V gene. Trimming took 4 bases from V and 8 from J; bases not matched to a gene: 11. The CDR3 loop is CASSARLAGGAFDEQFF. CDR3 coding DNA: TGCGCCAGCAGCGCAAGACTAGCGGGAGGGGCTTTTGATGAGCAGTTCTTC.

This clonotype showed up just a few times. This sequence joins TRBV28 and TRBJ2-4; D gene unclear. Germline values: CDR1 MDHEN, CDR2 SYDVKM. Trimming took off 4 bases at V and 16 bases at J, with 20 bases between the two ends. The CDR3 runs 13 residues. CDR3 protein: CASSSDPRYGVYF. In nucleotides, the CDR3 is TGTGCCAGCAGTTCGGACCCTCGGTATGGGGTCTACTTC. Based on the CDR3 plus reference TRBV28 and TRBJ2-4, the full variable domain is DVKVTQSSRYLVKRTGEKVFLECVQDMDHENMFWYRQDPGLGLRLIYFSYDVKMKEKGDIPEGYSVSREKKERFSLILESASTNQTSMYLCASSSDPRYGVYFGAGTRLSVL.

This CDR3 reads CASSPTSLDSYEQYV. CDR3 nucleotides: TGCGCCAGCAGCCCCACTAGCCTAGACTCCTACGAGCAGTACGTC. The rearrangement links TRBV4-1 to TRBJ2-7; tentative D call: TRBD2 (6 bases). V was shortened by 4 bases and J by 0 bases, with 13 bases between the two germline ends. CDR1 and CDR2 from the germline V gene are MGHRA and YSYEKL. This CDR3 comprises 15 residues.

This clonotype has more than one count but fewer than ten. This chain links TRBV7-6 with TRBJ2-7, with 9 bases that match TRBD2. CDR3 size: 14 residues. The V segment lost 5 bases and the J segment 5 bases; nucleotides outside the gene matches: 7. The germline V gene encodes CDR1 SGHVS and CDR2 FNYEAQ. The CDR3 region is CASSISGSINEQYF. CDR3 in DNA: TGTGCCAGCAGCATTAGCGGGAGTATAAACGAGCAGTACTTC. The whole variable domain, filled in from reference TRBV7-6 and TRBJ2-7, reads GAGVSQSPRYKVTKRGQDVALRCDPISGHVSLYWYRQALGQGPEFLTYFNYEAQQDKSGLPNDRFSAERPEGSISTLTIQRTEQRDSAMYRCASSISGSINEQYFGPGTRLTVT.